Shown below are 9 T cell receptor beta chains from a single sample sequenced in a study of blood T cell repertoires in COVID-19 (dated by TCRdb to the early 2020s). Library preparation used the immunoSEQ multiplex PCR assay. TCRdb mirrors the immuneACCESS table, restricted to in-frame sequences. Some clones are absent from its copies; in checked studies, under half trace to an unresolved V gene, and the reason for the others is unknown. This sample lists approximately 350,000 clones; about 93% were detected once. Of the sample, roughly 3% is held by the ten largest clones. Source material: peripheral blood. These receptors originate from a woman under 30 who had recovered from COVID-19.

V gene TRBV19 combines with J gene TRBJ2-1, with TRBD2 matching 11 bases. This CDR3 region has 15 residues. Germline V lookup: CDR1 LNHDA, CDR2 SQIVND (reference sequence). With V trimmed by 7 bases and J by 3 bases, 5 bases remained unmatched. Here the CDR3 DNA reads TGTGCCAGTACTTTAGGGACTAGCGGCTACAATGAGCAGTTCTTC. This gives the protein CASTLGTSGYNEQFF.

The rearrangement joins TRBV27 to TRBJ1-1, with 10 nucleotides matching TRBD1. V lost 7 bases to trimming and J lost 1 base; unmatched junction nucleotides: 18. Germline CDR1 and CDR2: MNHEY and SMNVEV (reference sequence). The CDR3 covers 19 residues. The CDR3 coding sequence is TGTGCCAGCACCGTACCACCCGACAGGGGGCGCGTTAGGAACACTGAAGCTTTCTTT. It codes for CASTVPPDRGRVRNTEAFF.

The CDR3 is CASSIEGGGTEKLFF. In nucleotides, the CDR3 is TGTGCCAGTAGTATAGAAGGGGGGGGAACAGAAAAACTGTTTTTT. This chain links TRBV19 with TRBJ1-4; D is possibly TRBD1 (6 bases). Trimming shortened V by 0 bases and J by 8 bases, and 13 bases separated the two germline ends. CDR3 length: 15 amino acids. Per the germline V gene, CDR1 is LNHDA and CDR2 is SQIVND (reference sequence).

The chain joins TRBV2 to TRBJ1-4; 8 bases align to TRBD1. With 6 bases clipped from V and 4 bases from J, the junction kept 16 bases outside the gene matches. This CDR3 has 18 amino acids. Germline CDR1 and CDR2: SNHLY and FYNNEI. The CDR3 DNA follows: TGTGCCAGCAGGGACCCTATGAGGACAGGGAACATTAATGAAAAACTGTTTTTT. As protein: CASRDPMRTGNINEKLFF.

CDR3 sequence (DNA): TGTGCCATCAGTGAATCTAGCGGCACAGATACGCAGTATTTT. Translating it yields CAISESSGTDTQYF. The V and J genes are TRBV10-3 and TRBJ2-3; D perhaps matches TRBD2 (6 bases). CDR1 and CDR2 from the germline V gene are ENHRY and SYGVKD. This CDR3 has 14 residues. The V end lost 3 bases, the J end lost 1 base, and 8 bases lay between the germline ends.

The chain employs TRBV5-5 and TRBJ1-1, with 7 bases lining up with TRBD1. The germline V gene encodes CDR1 SGHKS and CDR2 YYEKEE (reference sequence). Trimming cost V 3 bases and J 9 bases; bases outside gene matches: 11. The CDR3 is made up of 14 amino acids. The CDR3: CASSSVVAGGKAFF. Written as DNA, the CDR3 is TGTGCCAGCAGCTCGGTAGTGGCAGGGGGAAAAGCTTTCTTT.

The gene calls are TRBV3-1 (or the pseudogene TRBV3-2) and TRBJ2-3, with 12 bases fitting TRBD2. This CDR3 is 21 amino acids long. CDR1 and CDR2 (germline): LGHDT, YNNKEL (reference sequence). Trimming took 0 bases from V and 1 from J; bases not matched to a gene: 14. The CDR3 nucleotides are TGTGCCAGCAGCCAAGACAAGACCGGACTAGCGGGAATTGTTTGCACAGATACGCAGTATTTT. This gives the protein CASSQDKTGLAGIVCTDTQYF.

V usage is TRBV3-1 (or the pseudogene TRBV3-2) and J usage is TRBJ2-7; D perhaps matches TRBD2 (6 bases). The V gene lost 1 base and the J gene lost 6 bases, with 22 bases spanning the gap. The germline V gene encodes CDR1 LGHDT and CDR2 YNNKEL (reference sequence). This CDR3 has 17 residues. The CDR3 loop reads CASSQVSTRPRLGEQYV. The CDR3 DNA is TGTGCCAGCAGCCAAGTCTCGACTAGGCCCCGTCTTGGCGAGCAGTACGTC.

This clone was detected once. The rearrangement uses TRBV30 and TRBJ2-2; no firm D call. Per germline, CDR1 GTSNPN and CDR2 SVGIG (reference sequence). This CDR3 comprises 14 residues. Trimming cost V 0 bases and J 8 bases, with 13 bases left between them. The DNA for the CDR3 is TGTGCCTGGAGTGTACTAACTCAACGGGGGGAGCTGTTTTTT. Amino acid sequence: CAWSVLTQRGELFF.